This T cell receptor (beta chain) comes out of a study of T-cell reconstitution after alpha-beta-depleted transplantation in children (dated by TCRdb to 2016 to 2017). In terms of the full investigation: The study quantitatively tracked T-cell immune reconstitution after TCRalphabeta/CD19-depleted allogeneic hematopoietic cell transplantation in children using TCR repertoire profiling.

The intended sense of this specimen's treatment or condition label: allogeneic hematopoietic cell transplantation with graft depleted of TCRalphabeta T cells and CD19 B cells. TCRalphabeta/CD19-depleted allogeneic hematopoietic cell grafts were given to the transplant recipients, all of whom were children. This clonotype was seen only a few times. It has no known antigen specificity. No much larger clonotype is one base removed from it; base qualities were not supplied. Library preparation employed PCR. These reads were obtained on an Illumina HiSeq 2500. Molecular barcoding was employed in the preparation of TCR libraries, with unique molecular identifiers being used to normalize TCRbeta repertoire quantification. TCRdb handled the public reads itself, with Q25 trimming in fastp and clone calling in MiXCR, and kept productive beta chains. CDR3 protein duplicates are merged, each entry listing the most common genes and DNA. In all, the sample holds 700,000 to 850,000 distinct CDR3 sequences, and roughly 15% of those were seen once. The ten largest clones add up to approximately 5% of the sample.

CDR3 length: 13 amino acids, cysteine to phenylalanine. Kept here is only the CDR3 DNA, which spans 39 bases and is read in frame from base 1. Deletion took 2 bases off V and 10 bases off J, with a span of 12 bases between the germline ends. The germline V gene yields MGHRA for CDR1 and YSYEKL for CDR2. The paper as a whole reports these results and caveats: The frequencies of hyperexpanded clones fell over the following months, and after one year, T-cell counts and TCRbeta diversity were mostly attributed to newly produced T cells. The apparently early alphabetaT-cell count recovery about two months after transplant was reportedly dependent on only several hundred rapidly expanded clones derived from non-depleted graft cells. In some patients, the high TCRbeta diversity seen at day 60 was put down to recipient T cells and intrathymic progenitors that had survived conditioning.

Rearrangement joined TRBV4-1 to TRBJ2-1; the D gene cannot be named for sure. This TCR derives from a male patient younger than 18 who had a stem cell transplant for acute lymphoblastic leukemia, so the T cells may come from the graft donor. This specimen consisted of PBMCs, mostly from graft donor cells, obtained 360 days after TCRalphabeta/CD19-depleted stem cell transplant. The sequenced DNA is TGCGCCAGCAGCCAAACGTCACAATGGGAGCAGTTCTTC. Its coded protein is CASSQTSQWEQFF.